The source of this T cell receptor (beta chain) is a study of long-term antiretroviral therapy in people with HIV. Study findings and constraints: Clones showing expansion before ART dominated the repertoire at all time points.

Every donor had one or more pre-ART and two or more post-ART PBMC samples. All participants with HIV were treated in the United States. This clone was seen only once. Its antigen remains unknown. Germline values: CDR1 SGHRS, CDR2 YFSETQ. The CDR3 is 13 amino acids. Trimming took off 0 bases at V and 8 bases at J, with 11 bases between the two ends. Survey-level immunoSEQ v3.0 assays were run. This table comes from immunoSEQ multiplex PCR, and its TCRdb copy is limited to in-frame clones, with some not included. Altogether approximately 35,000 clones are present, approximately 80% being singletons, with the ten largest covering roughly 8.2%.

This clonotype was sampled from a woman aged 45-65 years with HIV. J is TRBJ1-1 and V is TRBV5-1; TRBD1 is a possible D gene (6 bases). Material: unsorted PBMCs, obtained 3.1 years after starting antiretroviral therapy. The CDR3 DNA follows: TGCGCCAGCAGCTTGGTAATCGGGGGCGAAGCTTTCTTT. This translates into CASSLVIGGEAFF.